This T cell receptor (beta chain) was profiled in a study of T cell repertoires in cytomegalovirus infection. Study information: A matching HLA type, together with CMV infection, was signaled by public TCR beta signatures. Points from the study as a whole: Summed frequency of public TCR beta families distinguished CMV carriers with the relevant HLA.

In regard to this clonotype: What it binds is unknown.

This CDR3 is built from 13 residues. Germline CDR1 reads MDHEN; CDR2 reads SYDVKM. TCRdb independently ran MiXCR on the reads; one entry per CDR3 protein. The profile covers about 700,000 distinct CDR3 sequences, with roughly 36% appearing a single time and about 20% taken by the ten largest. The receptor was derived from a human donor in good health (CMV status not recorded). Some clones in this sample may be carry-over from other donors' samples. The sample was cultured PBMCs, taken from culture after CMV antigen stimulation. This chain uses TRBV28 with TRBJ2-5; no clear D. The CDR3 DNA reads as TGTGCTTCTAGACCGTCAGGTCAAGAGACCCAGTACTTC. Encoded protein: CASRPSGQETQYF.